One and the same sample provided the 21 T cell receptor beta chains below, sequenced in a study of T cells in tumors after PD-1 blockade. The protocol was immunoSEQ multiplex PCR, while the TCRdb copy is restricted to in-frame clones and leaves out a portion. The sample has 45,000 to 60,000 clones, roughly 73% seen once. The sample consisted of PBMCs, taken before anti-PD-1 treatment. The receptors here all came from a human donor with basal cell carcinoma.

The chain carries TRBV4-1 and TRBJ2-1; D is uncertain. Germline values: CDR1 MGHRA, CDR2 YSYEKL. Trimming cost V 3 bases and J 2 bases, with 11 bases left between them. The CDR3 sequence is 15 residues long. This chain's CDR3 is CASSQVVTPYNEQFF. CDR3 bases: TGCGCCAGCAGCCAGGTAGTGACCCCCTACAATGAGCAGTTCTTC.

For the CDR3, the DNA is TGTGCCAGCAGTTACTCGCCCCAGGGGGTGGGCGAGCAGTACTTC. This translates into CASSYSPQGVGEQYF. V gene TRBV6-5 combines with J gene TRBJ2-7, with 7 bases aligning to TRBD1. V dropped 0 bases and J dropped 6; count of bases not matched to a gene: 8. The CDR3 extends over 15 amino acids. Germline values: CDR1 MNHEY, CDR2 SVGAGI.

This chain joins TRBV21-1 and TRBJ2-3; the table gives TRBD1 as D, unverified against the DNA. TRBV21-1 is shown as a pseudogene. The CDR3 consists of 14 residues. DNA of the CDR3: TGTGCCAACAGCATGGACAGGGACACAGATACGCAGTATTTT. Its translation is CANSMDRDTDTQYF.

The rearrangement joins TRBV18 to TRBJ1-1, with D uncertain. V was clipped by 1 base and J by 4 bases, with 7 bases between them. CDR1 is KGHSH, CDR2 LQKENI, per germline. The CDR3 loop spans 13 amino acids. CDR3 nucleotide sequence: TGTGCCAGCTCACCACTTAGCAGCACTGAAGCTTTCTTT. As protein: CASSPLSSTEAFF.

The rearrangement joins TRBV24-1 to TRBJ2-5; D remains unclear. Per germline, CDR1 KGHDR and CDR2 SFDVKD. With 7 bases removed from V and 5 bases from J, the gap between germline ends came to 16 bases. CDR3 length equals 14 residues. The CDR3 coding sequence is TGTGCCACCAGAGGTTCCGGCAGGTCGGAGACCCAGTACTTC. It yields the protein CATRGSGRSETQYF.

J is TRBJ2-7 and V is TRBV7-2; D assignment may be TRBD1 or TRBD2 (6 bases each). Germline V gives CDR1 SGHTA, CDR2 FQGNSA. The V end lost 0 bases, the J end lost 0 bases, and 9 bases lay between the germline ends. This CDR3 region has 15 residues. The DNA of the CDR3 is TGTGCCAGCAGCTTAGCGGGGGGCAACTCCTACGAGCAGTACTTC. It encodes CASSLAGGNSYEQYF.

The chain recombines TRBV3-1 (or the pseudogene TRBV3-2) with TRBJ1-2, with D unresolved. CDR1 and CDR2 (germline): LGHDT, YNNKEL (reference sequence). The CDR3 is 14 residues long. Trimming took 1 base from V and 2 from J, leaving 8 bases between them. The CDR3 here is CASSQVERNYGYTF. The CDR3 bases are TGTGCCAGCAGCCAAGTTGAGAGGAACTATGGCTACACCTTC.

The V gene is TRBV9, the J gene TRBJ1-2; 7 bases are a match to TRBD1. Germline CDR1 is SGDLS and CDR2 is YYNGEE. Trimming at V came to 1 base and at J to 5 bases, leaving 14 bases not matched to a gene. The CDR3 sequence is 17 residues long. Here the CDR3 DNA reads TGTGCCAGCAGCGTAAGCCCCTACGAGGGGGCCTGGTATGGCTACACCTTC. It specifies CASSVSPYEGAWYGYTF.

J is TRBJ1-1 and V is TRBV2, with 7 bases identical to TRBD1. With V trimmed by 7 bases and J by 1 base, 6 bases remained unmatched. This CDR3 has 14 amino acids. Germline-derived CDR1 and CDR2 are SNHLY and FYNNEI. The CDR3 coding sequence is TGTGCCAGCAATTCGGGACAGCGGAACACTGAAGCTTTCTTT. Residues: CASNSGQRNTEAFF.

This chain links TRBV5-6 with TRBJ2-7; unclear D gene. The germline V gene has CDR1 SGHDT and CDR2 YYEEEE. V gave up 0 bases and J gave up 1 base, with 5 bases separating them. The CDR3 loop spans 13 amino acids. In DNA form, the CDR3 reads TGTGCCAGCAGCTTGGGGAATTCCTACGAGCAGTACTTC. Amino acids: CASSLGNSYEQYF.

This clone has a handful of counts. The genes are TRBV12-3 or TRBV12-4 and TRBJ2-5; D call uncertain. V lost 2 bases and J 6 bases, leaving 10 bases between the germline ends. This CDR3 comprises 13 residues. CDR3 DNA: TGTGCCAGCAGTTTAAAGTCTCCCAAGACCCAGTACTTC. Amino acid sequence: CASSLKSPKTQYF.

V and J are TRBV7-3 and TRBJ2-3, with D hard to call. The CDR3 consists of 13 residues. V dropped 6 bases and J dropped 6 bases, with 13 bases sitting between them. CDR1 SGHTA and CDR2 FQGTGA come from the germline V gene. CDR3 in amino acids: CASSLLGADTQYF. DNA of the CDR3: TGTGCCAGCAGTCTATTAGGTGCGGATACGCAGTATTTT. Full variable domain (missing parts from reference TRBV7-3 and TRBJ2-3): GAGVSQTPSNKVTEKGKYVELRCDPISGHTALYWYRQSLGQGPEFLIYFQGTGAADDSGLPNDRFFAVRPEGSVSTLKIQRTERGDSAVYLCASSLLGADTQYFGPGTRLTVL.

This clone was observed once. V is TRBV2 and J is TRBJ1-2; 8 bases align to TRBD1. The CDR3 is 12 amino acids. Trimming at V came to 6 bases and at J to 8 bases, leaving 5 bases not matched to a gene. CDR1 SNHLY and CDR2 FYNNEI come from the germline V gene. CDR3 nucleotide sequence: TGTGCCAGCAGACAGGACAGGGAGGGCTACACCTTC. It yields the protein CASRQDREGYTF.

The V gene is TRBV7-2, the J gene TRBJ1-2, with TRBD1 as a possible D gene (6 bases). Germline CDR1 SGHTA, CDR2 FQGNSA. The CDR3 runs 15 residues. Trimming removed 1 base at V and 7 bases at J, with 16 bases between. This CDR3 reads CASSLEAGAPGGYTF. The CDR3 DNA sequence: TGTGCCAGCAGCTTAGAGGCAGGGGCGCCAGGTGGCTACACCTTC.

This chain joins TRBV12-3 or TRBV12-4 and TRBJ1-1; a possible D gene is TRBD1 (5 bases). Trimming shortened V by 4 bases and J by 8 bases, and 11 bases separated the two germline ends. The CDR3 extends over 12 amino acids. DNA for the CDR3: TGTGCCAGCAGTTCCCTTGACAGCGAAGCTTTCTTT. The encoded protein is CASSSLDSEAFF.

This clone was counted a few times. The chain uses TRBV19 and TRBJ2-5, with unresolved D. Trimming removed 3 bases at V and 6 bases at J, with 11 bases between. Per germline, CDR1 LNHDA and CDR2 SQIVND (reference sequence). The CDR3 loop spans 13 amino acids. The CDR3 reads CASSIPPEKTQYF. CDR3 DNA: TGTGCCAGTAGTATTCCCCCCGAGAAGACCCAGTACTTC.

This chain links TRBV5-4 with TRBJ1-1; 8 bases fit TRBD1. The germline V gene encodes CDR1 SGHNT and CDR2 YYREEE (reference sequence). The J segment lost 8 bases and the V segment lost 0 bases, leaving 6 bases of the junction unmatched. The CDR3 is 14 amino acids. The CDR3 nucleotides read TGTGCCAGCAGCTTGGATTTTCAGGGGGCGGAAGCTTTCTTT. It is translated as CASSLDFQGAEAFF. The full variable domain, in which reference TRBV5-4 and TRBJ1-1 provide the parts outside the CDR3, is ETGVTQSPTHLIKTRGQQVTLRCSSQSGHNTVSWYQQALGQGPQFIFQYYREEENGRGNFPPRFSGLQFPNYSSELNVNALELDDSALYLCASSLDFQGAEAFFGQGTRLTVV.

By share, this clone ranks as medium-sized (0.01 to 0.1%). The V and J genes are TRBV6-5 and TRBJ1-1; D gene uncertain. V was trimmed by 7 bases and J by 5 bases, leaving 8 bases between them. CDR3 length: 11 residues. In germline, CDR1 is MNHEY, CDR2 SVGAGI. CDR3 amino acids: CASKEETEAFF. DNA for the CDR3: TGTGCCAGCAAGGAAGAGACTGAAGCTTTCTTT.

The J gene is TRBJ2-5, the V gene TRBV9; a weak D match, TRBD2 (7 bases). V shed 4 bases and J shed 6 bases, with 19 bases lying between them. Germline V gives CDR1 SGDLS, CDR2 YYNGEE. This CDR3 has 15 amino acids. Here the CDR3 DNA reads TGTGCCAGCAGCCCCAGGTCGGGGGGCGGAAAGACCCAGTACTTC. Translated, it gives CASSPRSGGGKTQYF.

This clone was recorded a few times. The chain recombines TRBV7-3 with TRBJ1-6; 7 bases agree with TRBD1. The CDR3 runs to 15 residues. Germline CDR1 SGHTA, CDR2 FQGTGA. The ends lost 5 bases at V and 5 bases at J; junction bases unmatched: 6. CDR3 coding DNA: TGTGCCAGCAGCCTGGACAGGACCAATAATTCACCCCTCCACTTT. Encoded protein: CASSLDRTNNSPLHF.

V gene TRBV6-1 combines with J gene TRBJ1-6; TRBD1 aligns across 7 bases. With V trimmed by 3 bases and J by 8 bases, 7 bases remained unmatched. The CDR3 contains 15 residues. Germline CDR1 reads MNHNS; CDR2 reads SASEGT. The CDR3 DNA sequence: TGTGCCAGCAGTGATTGGGACAGTTTATATTCACCCCTCCACTTT. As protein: CASSDWDSLYSPLHF.